Below are 22 T cell receptor beta chains sequenced from a single sample in a study of T cell changes during pregnancy in multiple sclerosis. Clones were read by immunoSEQ multiplex PCR, and TCRdb kept only the in-frame ones, dropping some. Among around 60,000 clones listed, around 97% were seen once. The material sequenced was CD8+ T cells from peripheral blood mononuclear cells, taken after pregnancy. These receptors originate from a female donor with multiple sclerosis, enrolled in a pregnancy study.

The chain carries TRBV7-9 and TRBJ2-1; D possibly corresponds to TRBD1 (6 bases). Trimming took off 4 bases at V and 2 bases at J, with 12 bases between the two ends. The CDR3 sequence is 15 residues long. CDR1 is SEHNR, CDR2 FQNEAQ, per germline (reference sequence). This CDR3 reads CASSSTGNTYNEQFF. Written as DNA, the CDR3 is TGTGCCAGCAGCTCAACAGGGAATACCTACAATGAGCAGTTCTTC. The variable domain in full, with the rest retrieved from reference TRBV7-9 and TRBJ2-1, is DTGVSQNPRHKITKRGQNVTFRCDPISEHNRLYWYRQTLGQGPEFLTYFQNEAQLEKSRLLSDRFSAERPKGSFSTLEIQRTEQGDSAMYLCASSSTGNTYNEQFFGPGTRLTVL.

The chain couples TRBV4-2 to TRBJ2-3; 12 positions agree with TRBD2. This CDR3 contains 17 residues. Germline V gene sequence: CDR1 LGHNA, CDR2 YNFKEQ. Trimming removed 0 bases from V and 6 bases from J; junction bases left unmatched: 7. Here the CDR3 DNA reads TGTGCCAGCAGCCAAGAGCTAGGGACTAGCGGGTTCGATACGCAGTATTTT. As protein: CASSQELGTSGFDTQYF.

The genes are TRBV27 and TRBJ1-2; TRBD1 aligns across 8 bases. The CDR3 is 16 amino acids. Germline V gene data show CDR1 as MNHEY and CDR2 as SMNVEV (reference sequence). Trimming cost V 6 bases and J 0 bases; bases outside gene matches: 9. The CDR3 DNA reads as TGTGCCAGCAGCAGGACAGGGTATGGGGCTAACTATGGCTACACCTTC. Its protein product is CASSRTGYGANYGYTF.

This clone showed up just a few times. The chain employs TRBV19 and TRBJ1-1; D uncertain. In germline, CDR1 is LNHDA, CDR2 SQIVND (reference sequence). V dropped 6 bases and J dropped 0 bases, with 5 bases sitting between them. The CDR3 consists of 12 residues. The CDR3 spells CASSPMNTEAFF. The CDR3 bases are TGTGCCAGTAGCCCTATGAACACTGAAGCTTTCTTT.

V usage is TRBV9 and J usage is TRBJ2-1; TRBD2 matches at 15 bases. CDR3 length: 17 amino acids. V lost 3 bases and J lost 7; bases outside the gene matches: 8. Germline CDR1 and CDR2: SGDLS and YYNGEE. CDR3 sequence reads: CASSGRTSGRAGNEQFF. CDR3 coding DNA: TGTGCCAGCAGCGGAAGGACTAGCGGGAGGGCCGGTAATGAGCAGTTCTTC.

The J gene is TRBJ2-2, the V gene TRBV27; weak D call: TRBD2 (6 bases). The germline gives CDR1 MNHEY, CDR2 SMNVEV (reference sequence). The germline V and J ends were trimmed by 6 bases and 6 bases, with 14 bases remaining between them. The CDR3 is 14 residues long. CDR3 nucleotide sequence: TGTGCCAGCAGGTTCGGGAGTGGGGCCGGGGAGCTGTTTTTT. Its protein is CASRFGSGAGELFF.

The chain joins TRBV9 to TRBJ2-1; D remains unclear. Looked up from germline, CDR1 is SGDLS and CDR2 is YYNGEE. Trimming removed 1 base from V and 4 bases from J, with 6 bases in between. This CDR3 is 13 amino acids long. This CDR3 reads CASSVSPYNEQFF. In DNA form, the CDR3 reads TGTGCCAGCAGCGTAAGCCCGTACAATGAGCAGTTCTTC. Variable domain in full (rest from reference TRBV9 and TRBJ2-1): DSGVTQTPKHLITATGQRVTLRCSPRSGDLSVYWYQQSLDQGLQFLIQYYNGEERAKGNILERFSAQQFPDLHSELNLSSLELGDSALYFCASSVSPYNEQFFGPGTRLTVL.

The rearrangement uses TRBV2 and TRBJ2-2, with D possibly matching TRBD2 (5 bases). The CDR3 has 17 amino acids. Looked up from germline, CDR1 is SNHLY and CDR2 is FYNNEI. Trimming removed 3 bases at V and 6 bases at J, with 20 bases between. This chain's CDR3 is CASSEDGEKVSSGELFF. The CDR3 bases are TGTGCCAGCAGTGAGGACGGGGAGAAGGTTTCCTCCGGGGAGCTGTTTTTT.

The rearrangement links TRBV7-8 to TRBJ1-5, with 7 bases matching TRBD1. The CDR3 length is 15 residues. Germline V gene data show CDR1 as SGHVS and CDR2 as FQNEAQ. Unmatched junction bases numbered 11, after V lost 5 bases and J lost 7 bases. Here the CDR3 reads CASSGLTGIGQPQHF. CDR3 bases: TGTGCCAGCAGCGGATTGACAGGGATAGGGCAGCCCCAGCATTTT.

V gene TRBV27 combines with J gene TRBJ2-1, with 10 bases identical to TRBD2. V shed 4 bases, J shed 12 bases, and the junction held 0 bases outside the gene matches. Per the germline V gene, CDR1 is MNHEY and CDR2 is SMNVEV (reference sequence). The CDR3 is 11 residues long. The CDR3 region is CASSWTSGQFF. The CDR3 bases are TGTGCCAGCAGTTGGACTAGCGGGCAGTTCTTC.

The rearrangement joins TRBV7-9 to TRBJ2-5; tentatively, D is TRBD2 (5 bases). This CDR3 is built from 15 residues. The V end lost 1 base, the J end lost 3 bases, and 12 bases lay between the germline ends. CDR1 and CDR2 from the germline V gene are SEHNR and FQNEAQ (reference sequence). This CDR3 reads CASSLGPGREETQYF. The CDR3 DNA sequence: TGTGCCAGCAGCTTAGGTCCGGGAAGGGAAGAGACCCAGTACTTC.

This rearrangement joins TRBV27 to TRBJ2-7, with TRBD2 identical over 10 bases. Trimming cost V 1 base and J 5 bases; bases outside gene matches: 5. The CDR3 runs 15 residues. Germline CDR1 MNHEY, CDR2 SMNVEV (reference sequence). The CDR3 is CASSLWAGTSDEQYF. Written as DNA, the CDR3 is TGTGCCAGCAGTTTATGGGCCGGGACTAGCGACGAGCAGTACTTC.

The chain employs TRBV4-3 and TRBJ2-2, with 9 bases that match TRBD1. The V gene end was trimmed by 7 bases and the J gene end by 5 bases; junction bases not matched to a gene: 11. CDR3 length equals 16 residues. Looked up from germline, CDR1 is LGHNA and CDR2 is YSLEER. The CDR3 region is CASNQGQGLGTGELFF. In DNA form, the CDR3 reads TGCGCCAGCAACCAGGGACAGGGTTTGGGGACCGGGGAGCTGTTTTTT.

This chain uses TRBV19 with TRBJ2-5; tentatively, D is TRBD1 (6 bases). Per germline, CDR1 LNHDA and CDR2 SQIVND (reference sequence). CDR3 length: 12 residues. The germline V and J ends were trimmed by 6 bases and 4 bases, with 9 bases remaining between them. The DNA of the CDR3 is TGTGCCAGTAGCCCAGGGGTAGAGACCCAGTACTTC. Protein sequence: CASSPGVETQYF.

The V and J genes are TRBV19 and TRBJ1-5, with 9 bases aligning to TRBD1. The V segment lost 3 bases and the J segment 7 bases; nucleotides outside the gene matches: 4. CDR1 is LNHDA, CDR2 SQIVND, per germline (reference sequence). The CDR3 covers 14 residues. The DNA for the CDR3 is TGTGCCAGTAGTATTTGGACAGGGGACCAGCCCCAGCATTTT. Protein sequence: CASSIWTGDQPQHF.

The CDR3 loop is CASTPEPGLEATQYF. The CDR3 nucleotides are TGTGCCAGCACCCCCGAACCGGGACTCGAGGCGACCCAGTACTTC. V is TRBV5-4 and J is TRBJ2-5, with D perhaps TRBD2 (6 bases). CDR1 is SGHNT, CDR2 YYREEE, per germline (reference sequence). Trimming cost V 6 bases and J 7 bases, with 22 bases left between them. This CDR3 comprises 15 residues.

This chain connects TRBV15 to TRBJ2-7; D is unresolved. Trimming shortened V by 1 base and J by 7 bases, and 5 bases separated the two germline ends. The CDR3 consists of 11 residues. Germline CDR1 and CDR2: LNHNV and YYDKDF (reference sequence). The CDR3 spells CATSRGREQYF. The CDR3 DNA reads as TGTGCCACCAGCAGAGGCAGGGAGCAGTACTTC.

V and J are TRBV14 and TRBJ2-5, with 7 bases aligning to TRBD1. Per the germline V gene, CDR1 is SGHDN and CDR2 is FVKESK. CDR3 length: 15 residues. V lost 6 bases, J lost 5 bases, and 12 bases stayed unmatched. CDR3 loop: CASSPRDSPFETQYF. The CDR3, as DNA: TGTGCCAGCAGTCCAAGGGACAGTCCTTTCGAGACCCAGTACTTC.

This clone appeared once. This chain joins TRBV27 and TRBJ1-3; TRBD1 agrees at 9 bases. V gave up 5 bases and J gave up 2 bases; unmatched junction bases: 4. CDR1 is MNHEY and CDR2 is SMNVEV in the germline V gene (reference sequence). The CDR3 consists of 15 residues. CDR3 protein: CASSSRTGAGNTIYF. The CDR3 region has the DNA TGTGCCAGCAGTAGCAGGACAGGGGCTGGAAACACCATATATTTT.

The chain employs TRBV29-1 and TRBJ2-7; D uncertain. Germline CDR1 is SQVTM and CDR2 is ANQGSEA. The CDR3 has 12 residues. V was clipped by 6 bases and J by 1 base, with 10 bases between them. The CDR3 loop reads CSVESQSYEQYF. The CDR3 region has the DNA TGCAGCGTAGAAAGTCAGTCCTACGAGCAGTACTTC.

CDR3 residues: CASSIVPGVVPQPQHF. The CDR3 DNA sequence: TGTGCCAGTAGTATAGTCCCGGGGGTAGTCCCACAGCCCCAGCATTTT. The chain carries TRBV19 and TRBJ1-5, with D possibly being TRBD1 (5 bases). The CDR3 consists of 16 residues. Per germline, CDR1 LNHDA and CDR2 SQIVND (reference sequence). V shed 1 base and J shed 7 bases, with 17 bases lying between them.

This clone was picked up one time. The chain couples TRBV28 to TRBJ2-3; unclear D gene. CDR1 is MDHEN, CDR2 SYDVKM, per germline. V gave up 1 base and J gave up 0 bases, with 8 bases separating them. The CDR3 runs 15 residues. The CDR3 loop is CASSLFPTSTDTQYF. As DNA, the CDR3 is TGTGCCAGCAGTTTATTTCCGACTAGCACAGATACGCAGTATTTT.